This TCR beta chain was sequenced for a study of T-cell reconstitution after alpha-beta-depleted transplantation in children. Broader study findings: A year had passed since transplant, and T-cell counts and diversity by then came mostly from newly produced T cells. Diversity of TCRbeta at day 60 was high in some patients, arising from surviving recipient T cells and thymic progenitors. Reported findings indicate that, about two months after transplant, alpha-beta T cells came from several hundred expanded clones, which were derived from non-depleted graft cells.

Unique molecular identifiers were incorporated during preparation of the TCRbeta library. One entry per CDR3 protein, called by TCRdb with MiXCR from the PCR reads. The profile covers 440,000 or so distinct CDR3 sequences, with around two fifths appearing a single time and 25% to 30% taken by the ten largest. Many counts were recorded for this clonotype. The antigen is unknown. The CDR3 covers 13 residues. Germline lookup yields CDR1 LGHNA and CDR2 YSLEER. Trimming cost V 0 bases and J 5 bases, with 7 bases left between them. The sample was PBMCs, taken before TCRalphabeta/CD19-depleted stem cell transplant. The TCR comes from a girl aged 2-15 years with aplastic anemia, due to receive a stem cell transplant. V usage is TRBV4-3 and J usage is TRBJ1-2; D unresolved. CDR3 DNA sequence: TGCGCCAGCAGCCAAGATCGGACTTATGGCTACACCTTC. Its protein product is CASSQDRTYGYTF.